In this sample, the clone carrying this T cell receptor (beta chain) turned up a few times. Its antigen is currently unknown. Original data processing: Across samples, TCR counts had a median of approximately 100,000 and ranged from 23,224 to 690,600. Each CDR3 protein gets one entry after TCRdb re-called the RACE reads with MiXCR. For this entry, the V and J calls and clone size follow TCRdb and not the study's own pipeline. The sample lists approximately 77,000 distinct CDR3 sequences; 14% were seen once. The data are from a study of human T cells and chemical hapten exposure. Study-level background: 2% DPC was applied to 2 cm by 2 cm of upper inner arm skin for sensitization. Study observations and caveats: Alopecia affecting every donor means their immune response may not match healthy people's. The number of TCRs above 1 in 1000 frequency did not change after DPC sensitization.

CDR3 length equals 15 residues. Per the germline V gene, CDR1 is SSHAT and CDR2 is FNYEAQ (reference sequence). V was clipped by 6 bases and J by 5 bases, with 19 bases between them. Time point defined: pre-sensitization, week 0. The treatment denotes: therapeutic diphenylcyclopropenone sensitization with weekly scalp DPC. This material consisted of whole blood, taken in connection with sensitization to the hapten diphenylcyclopropenone (DPC). This sequence joins TRBV7-7 and TRBJ2-5; D gene unclear. The receptor comes from a woman aged 50 to 60 with alopecia areata. Some clones in this sample may be carry-over from other donors' samples. DNA for the CDR3: TGTGCCAGCAGACCAGTGGGCCCGACCCGGGAGACCCAGTACTTC. Its translation is CASRPVGPTRETQYF.